The 31 T cell receptor beta chains given below trace back to one sample, sequenced in a study of cytomegalovirus exposure and HLA in healthy donors. 13 Jbeta primers and 60 Vbeta primers were used for the PCR. TCRdb keeps only in-frame clones here, not all; method: immunoSEQ multiplex PCR. The sample includes 82,000 or so clones, around 70% seen only once; the top ten take approximately 6%. Input material: PBMCs. These receptors were collected from a woman between 45 and 60 years old in good health and CMV-seropositive.

V gene TRBV5-1 combines with J gene TRBJ2-3, with 10 bases that match TRBD2. The germline CDR1 and CDR2 sequences are SGHRS and YFSETQ. The J segment lost 5 bases and the V segment lost 4 bases, leaving 10 bases of the junction unmatched. This CDR3 contains 16 residues. The CDR3 sequence is CASSPAAGGFGDTQYF. The CDR3 DNA sequence: TGCGCCAGCAGCCCCGCAGCGGGAGGGTTTGGAGATACGCAGTATTTT.

This chain connects TRBV30 to TRBJ2-3; 7 bases agree with TRBD2. The CDR3 has 15 residues. The ends lost 0 bases at V and 0 bases at J; junction bases unmatched: 3. The germline CDR1 and CDR2 sequences are GTSNPN and SVGIG (reference sequence). The CDR3 nucleotides are TGTGCCTGGAGTGTGCTAGCGGTGAGCACAGATACGCAGTATTTT. Protein product: CAWSVLAVSTDTQYF. Full variable domain (missing parts from reference TRBV30 and TRBJ2-3): SQTIHQWPATLVQPVGSPLSLECTVEGTSNPNLYWYRQAAGRGLQLLFYSVGIGQISSEVPQNLSASRPQDRQFILSSKKLLLSDSGFYLCAWSVLAVSTDTQYFGPGTRLTVL.

V gene TRBV27 combines with J gene TRBJ2-7; TRBD2 might be the D (7 bases). Deletions cut 1 base from V and 3 bases from J, with 13 bases between. This CDR3 has 15 residues. In germline, CDR1 is MNHEY, CDR2 SMNVEV (reference sequence). This CDR3 is CASSLLGGGSYEQYF. Here the CDR3 DNA reads TGTGCCAGCAGTTTATTAGGGGGAGGGAGCTACGAGCAGTACTTC.

This clone was detected once. The chain carries TRBV5-4 and TRBJ2-1; a possible D gene is TRBD1 (5 bases). CDR1 is SGHNT and CDR2 is YYREEE in the germline V gene (reference sequence). This CDR3 is 14 amino acids long. Trimming cost V 1 base and J 9 bases, with 14 bases left between them. The CDR3 DNA reads TGTGCCAGCAGCTTGTTAAAGGGGCAGGGTGAGCAGTTCTTC. Translating it yields CASSLLKGQGEQFF.

CDR3 loop: CASSVEASGIYEQYF. CDR3 bases: TGTGCCAGCAGCGTAGAGGCTAGCGGGATATACGAGCAGTACTTC. V gene TRBV9 combines with J gene TRBJ2-7; 9 positions agree with TRBD2. The V segment lost 0 bases and the J segment 4 bases; nucleotides outside the gene matches: 5. CDR3 size: 15 residues. Germline CDR1 reads SGDLS; CDR2 reads YYNGEE.

The chain combines TRBV5-6 with TRBJ1-1, with D possibly being TRBD1 (6 bases). V lost 7 bases, J lost 5 bases, and 24 bases lay in between. The CDR3 extends over 16 amino acids. CDR1 is SGHDT and CDR2 is YYEEEE in the germline V gene. CDR3 sequence reads: CASHVGTGWPETEAFF. In DNA, the CDR3 is TGTGCCAGCCACGTCGGAACAGGGTGGCCCGAAACTGAAGCTTTCTTT.

The V gene is TRBV29-1, the J gene TRBJ2-1; 13 bases are shared with TRBD2. Germline CDR1 reads SQVTM; CDR2 reads ANQGSEA. CDR3 length: 16 residues. The J segment lost 1 base and the V segment lost 6 bases, leaving 6 bases of the junction unmatched. CDR3 bases: TGCAGCGTCCGGACTAGCGGGAGCAAATCCTACAATGAGCAGTTCTTC. Residues: CSVRTSGSKSYNEQFF.

There are a few counts of this clone. The chain carries TRBV4-2 and TRBJ2-2; D might be TRBD1 (5 bases). CDR1 and CDR2 (germline): LGHNA, YNFKEQ. Deletions cut 3 bases from V and 9 bases from J, with 14 bases between. This CDR3 has 14 residues. The CDR3: CASSHQGDFRELFF. As DNA, the CDR3 is TGTGCCAGCAGCCATCAGGGCGACTTCCGGGAGCTGTTTTTT.

This chain joins TRBV4-1 and TRBJ2-3; 11 bases are shared with TRBD2. This CDR3 region has 20 residues. Unmatched junction bases numbered 12, after V lost 0 bases and J lost 1 base. Germline assignment: CDR1 MGHRA and CDR2 YSYEKL. CDR3 region: CASSQDLAGGGGFRTDTQYF. The CDR3 region has the DNA TGCGCCAGCAGCCAAGATTTAGCGGGAGGGGGGGGCTTTCGCACAGATACGCAGTATTTT.

The genes are TRBV5-4 and TRBJ2-2; 8 bases line up with TRBD1. The CDR3 length is 16 residues. Germline CDR1 is SGHNT and CDR2 is YYREEE (reference sequence). V shed 4 bases, J shed 3 bases, and the junction held 8 bases outside the gene matches. The CDR3 DNA follows: TGTGCCAGCAGCGGACCCGGACAGGGTTACACCGGGGAGCTGTTTTTT. This translates into CASSGPGQGYTGELFF.

The chain has TRBV5-1 and TRBJ2-3, with D unresolved. Trimming took 0 bases from V and 0 from J, leaving 8 bases between them. The length of the CDR3 is 15 residues. Germline loops: CDR1 SGHRS, CDR2 YFSETQ. The CDR3 loop is CASSLVASSTDTQYF. Written as DNA, the CDR3 is TGCGCCAGCAGCTTGGTCGCGTCTAGCACAGATACGCAGTATTTT.

The V call is TRBV6-5, the J call TRBJ1-3; D not certain. CDR1 MNHEY and CDR2 SVGAGI come from the germline V gene. V lost 6 bases, J lost 3 bases, and 9 bases lay in between. CDR3 length equals 13 residues. The CDR3 loop reads CASSQVLGNTIYF. The CDR3 DNA reads TGTGCCAGCAGCCAGGTACTTGGAAACACCATATATTTT.

The chain has TRBV7-3 and TRBJ2-2; tentative D call: TRBD2 (5 bases). There are 14 residues in the CDR3. The germline CDR1 and CDR2 sequences are SGHTA and FQGTGA. V was shortened by 2 bases and J by 6 bases, with 10 bases between the two germline ends. Here the CDR3 reads CASSLVGVAGELFF. The CDR3, as DNA: TGTGCCAGCAGCTTAGTCGGGGTCGCCGGGGAGCTGTTTTTT.

The chain carries TRBV5-1 and TRBJ2-1, with 8 positions matching TRBD2. Germline CDR1 and CDR2: SGHRS and YFSETQ. The CDR3 is 13 amino acids. V lost 3 bases to trimming and J lost 6 bases; unmatched junction nucleotides: 2. CDR3 sequence (DNA): TGCGCCAGCAGCTCCGGGACTAGCAATGAGCAGTTCTTC. It is translated as CASSSGTSNEQFF.

This clone was recorded once. V gene TRBV11-3 combines with J gene TRBJ2-1; 11 positions match TRBD2. With V trimmed by 3 bases and J by 4 bases, 5 bases remained unmatched. The CDR3 length is 16 residues. Per the germline V gene, CDR1 is SGHNT and CDR2 is YENEEA. The CDR3 loop reads CASSFLGTSGYNEQFF. The CDR3, as DNA: TGTGCCAGCAGCTTTTTGGGGACTAGCGGATACAATGAGCAGTTCTTC.

This rearrangement joins TRBV11-3 to TRBJ2-5; 9 bases are shared with TRBD1. Germline CDR1 is SGHNT and CDR2 is YENEEA. V trimming: 3 bases; J trimming: 5 bases; junction bases outside the gene matches: 13. The CDR3 is 17 amino acids. Here the CDR3 DNA reads TGTGCCAGCAGCTTCGGGACAGGGCGGGGGAAAGGGGAGACCCAGTACTTC. As protein: CASSFGTGRGKGETQYF.

This rearrangement joins TRBV19 to TRBJ2-1; TRBD2 matches at 10 bases. Unmatched junction bases numbered 7, after V lost 2 bases and J lost 3 bases. Germline values: CDR1 LNHDA, CDR2 SQIVND (reference sequence). The CDR3 spans 17 residues. The CDR3 nucleotides are TGTGCCAGTAGTATAAGGACTACTAGCGGGATCTACAATGAGCAGTTCTTC. It translates to CASSIRTTSGIYNEQFF.

This rearrangement joins TRBV6-4 to TRBJ2-3, with D maybe TRBD2 (5 bases). The V end was cut by 2 bases, the J end by 4 bases, with 10 bases between. This CDR3 spans 14 amino acids. Germline values: CDR1 MRHNA, CDR2 SNTAGT. The CDR3 sequence: CASSDRGESDTQYF. Written as DNA, the CDR3 is TGTGCCAGCAGTGACCGGGGAGAGTCAGATACGCAGTATTTT.

The rearrangement joins TRBV30 to TRBJ1-2, with 7 bases identical to TRBD1. The germline gives CDR1 GTSNPN, CDR2 SVGIG (reference sequence). V dropped 2 bases and J dropped 8; count of bases not matched to a gene: 11. There are 14 residues in the CDR3. The CDR3 DNA is TGTGCCTGGAGTCTAACACAGGGGCGGGGAGGCTACACCTTC. Its translation is CAWSLTQGRGGYTF.

The chain links TRBV2 to TRBJ2-5; D may be TRBD1 (5 bases). The germline gives CDR1 SNHLY, CDR2 FYNNEI. With 1 base removed from V and 4 bases from J, the gap between germline ends came to 7 bases. The CDR3 has 13 amino acids. The CDR3 DNA sequence: TGTGCCAGCAGTGAAGGGACAATAGAGACCCAGTACTTC. Translating gives CASSEGTIETQYF.

J is TRBJ2-7 and V is TRBV4-1; the match to TRBD2 covers 10 bases. V gave up 0 bases and J gave up 1 base; unmatched junction bases: 6. CDR1 MGHRA and CDR2 YSYEKL come from the germline V gene. CDR3 length: 17 residues. CDR3 sequence reads: CASSQDSLAGVSYEQYF. The DNA for the CDR3 is TGCGCCAGCAGCCAAGACTCCCTAGCGGGAGTTTCCTACGAGCAGTACTTC.

The rearrangement uses TRBV6-4 and TRBJ2-1; D perhaps matches TRBD2 (6 bases). Trimming took 6 bases from V and 3 from J, leaving 9 bases between them. In germline, CDR1 is MRHNA, CDR2 SNTAGT. CDR3 length: 13 amino acids. The CDR3: CASSQEGYNEQFF. The CDR3 region has the DNA TGTGCCAGCAGCCAGGAGGGCTACAATGAGCAGTTCTTC.

This clone is a singleton in its sample. V gene TRBV9 combines with J gene TRBJ2-2; TRBD1 matches at 7 bases. The V gene end was trimmed by 3 bases and the J gene end by 4 bases; junction bases not matched to a gene: 3. In germline, CDR1 is SGDLS, CDR2 YYNGEE. CDR3 length: 14 residues. The DNA of the CDR3 is TGTGCCAGCAGCGGGACAGGAGTCACCGGGGAGCTGTTTTTT. Translated, it gives CASSGTGVTGELFF. Drawing the rest from reference TRBV9 and TRBJ2-2, the complete variable domain is DSGVTQTPKHLITATGQRVTLRCSPRSGDLSVYWYQQSLDQGLQFLIQYYNGEERAKGNILERFSAQQFPDLHSELNLSSLELGDSALYFCASSGTGVTGELFFGEGSRLTVL.

The rearrangement uses TRBV15 and TRBJ2-7; 7 bases map to TRBD2. V was pared by 1 base and J by 4 bases, with 4 bases of the junction left unmatched. The germline V gene encodes CDR1 LNHNV and CDR2 YYDKDF (reference sequence). The CDR3 has 14 amino acids. CDR3: CATSRGGSGYEQYF. Here the CDR3 DNA reads TGTGCCACCAGCAGAGGGGGTAGCGGGTACGAGCAGTACTTC.

This chain links TRBV5-1 with TRBJ2-7; tentatively, D is TRBD1 (7 bases). This CDR3 is built from 14 residues. V was pared by 0 bases and J by 4 bases, with 11 bases between. The germline gives CDR1 SGHRS, CDR2 YFSETQ. DNA for the CDR3: TGCGCCAGCAGCTTGGACCAGGGGGGATACGAGCAGTACTTC. Protein: CASSLDQGGYEQYF.

J is TRBJ2-3 and V is TRBV7-9, with D perhaps matching TRBD2 (5 bases). Deletions cut 2 bases from V and 3 bases from J, with 12 bases between. Per the germline V gene, CDR1 is SEHNR and CDR2 is FQNEAQ (reference sequence). This CDR3 is 15 amino acids long. CDR3 DNA sequence: TGTGCCAGCAGCTTAATGCTAGCCCCAACAGATACGCAGTATTTT. Translation gives CASSLMLAPTDTQYF.

This clone showed up just once. The chain couples TRBV2 to TRBJ1-1, with D hard to call. Germline V CDR1 and CDR2: SNHLY, FYNNEI. The CDR3 is 13 amino acids. The V end lost 4 bases, the J end lost 4 bases, and 10 bases lay between the germline ends. The CDR3, as DNA: TGTGCCAGCAGTGGAGGGAGGTTCACTGAAGCTTTCTTT. This sequence encodes CASSGGRFTEAFF.

This chain uses TRBV30 with TRBJ2-2, with D possibly being TRBD2 (6 bases). Germline lookup yields CDR1 GTSNPN and CDR2 SVGIG (reference sequence). CDR3 length: 13 amino acids. Between the trimmed V and J ends, which lost 1 base and 5 bases, there was a span of 8 bases. For the CDR3, the DNA is TGTGCCTGGAGTGGGGCGGGGACCGGGGAGCTGTTTTTT. Its protein is CAWSGAGTGELFF.

This chain connects TRBV5-1 to TRBJ2-1, with 10 bases that match TRBD1. The ends lost 2 bases at V and 12 bases at J; junction bases unmatched: 14. Germline CDR1 is SGHRS and CDR2 is YFSETQ. The CDR3 is made up of 16 amino acids. In DNA form, the CDR3 reads TGCGCCAGCAGCTTAGCCGGGACAGGGGCCCACGGGTTGCAGTTCTTC. As protein: CASSLAGTGAHGLQFF.

This clone was found a few times. This chain uses TRBV10-3 with TRBJ1-6; 8 bases fit TRBD1. The CDR3 spans 14 residues. Germline CDR1 and CDR2: ENHRY and SYGVKD. Unmatched junction bases numbered 6, after V lost 5 bases and J lost 9 bases. This CDR3 reads CAISSDRAGSPLHF. CDR3 bases: TGTGCCATCAGTTCGGACAGGGCTGGTTCACCCCTCCACTTT.

V is TRBV7-9 and J is TRBJ2-2; perhaps TRBD2 as D (5 bases). This CDR3 is 13 amino acids long. Trimming pared 3 bases from V and 4 bases from J, leaving 6 bases between. Germline assignment: CDR1 SEHNR and CDR2 FQNEAQ (reference sequence). The CDR3 loop reads CASSLDFTGELFF. The CDR3, as DNA: TGTGCCAGCAGCTTGGACTTCACCGGGGAGCTGTTTTTT.